This T cell receptor beta chain was obtained from a study of T-cell reconstitution after alpha-beta-depleted transplantation in children. Using unique molecular identifiers, the investigators prepared the TCRbeta library. TCRdb re-derived calls from the PCR reads in MiXCR, one entry per CDR3 protein. The data show hundreds of thousands of distinct CDR3 sequences, 10% seen once. The CDR3 consists of 16 residues. Germline V gives CDR1 SGHRS, CDR2 YFSETQ. Trimming pared 4 bases from V and 5 bases from J, leaving 19 bases between. This clonotype was recorded at least ten times. What it binds is unknown. Findings and caveats of the study: The authors attributed T-cell counts and diversity one year after transplant mostly to newly produced T cells.

The origin of this receptor is a boy under three years old with acute myeloid leukemia, due to receive a stem cell transplant. The J gene is TRBJ2-1, the V gene TRBV5-1; D not certain. The sequenced sample was PBMCs, obtained before TCRalphabeta/CD19-depleted stem cell transplant. The CDR3 spells CASSPIASFGDNEQFF. The CDR3 DNA follows: TGCGCCAGCAGCCCCATTGCTAGTTTTGGGGACAATGAGCAGTTCTTC.